This record covers a single T cell receptor beta chain. Its antigen is not identified. This sample is drawn from a study of cytomegalovirus exposure and HLA in healthy donors. Points from the study as a whole: Many donors carried some public TCRs, although rarity characterized most TCR sequences.

Method: immunoSEQ multiplex PCR; TCRdb's copy keeps in-frame clones and lacks some. This table has over 250,000 clones, about 86% appearing once. V dropped 0 bases and J dropped 6; count of bases not matched to a gene: 9. This CDR3 is 17 amino acids long. The germline V gene encodes CDR1 KGHSH and CDR2 LQKENI. The sequence derives from a woman aged 18-29 years in good health and CMV-seronegative. The sample consisted of PBMCs. The rearrangement uses TRBV18 and TRBJ2-3, with 10 bases identical to TRBD2. CDR3 region: CASSPPVSGTSVDTQYF. CDR3 nucleotide sequence: TGTGCCAGCTCACCACCGGTTTCCGGGACTAGCGTTGATACGCAGTATTTT.